This record looks at one T cell receptor beta chain sequence and its context. The antigen is unknown. Produced via immunoSEQ multiplex PCR; TCRdb's table is partial and in-frame only. The profile shows under 30,000 clones, about 88% of them singletons. Tumor samples were obtained before definitive surgery or chemotherapy. The sample originates from a study of high-grade serous ovarian cancer treatment subgroups. Study overall: Samples averaged around 14,000 reads and several thousand unique TCR beta rearrangements.

Germline assignment: CDR1 SGHVS and CDR2 FNYEAQ. There are 16 residues in the CDR3. V was clipped by 3 bases and J by 2 bases; unmatched bases: 5. Findings of the study overall: CDR1 and CDR2 were left unanalyzed; analyses focused on CDR3.

The source material was tumor tissue. The genes are TRBV7-6 and TRBJ2-1, with 9 bases aligning to TRBD2. The receptor comes from a human donor with high-grade serous ovarian cancer. CDR3 residues: CASSFMTSGAYNEQFF. The CDR3, as DNA: TGTGCCAGCAGCTTCATGACTAGCGGAGCCTACAATGAGCAGTTCTTC.